Sequencing of this TCR beta chain was carried out in a study of T cells in Graves' hyperthyroidism and ophthalmopathy. On the study more broadly: At the time of initial diagnosis and before any treatment, peripheral blood was collected.

Patients were aged 18 to 65, had disease duration under 2 months, and had newly diagnosed hyperthyroidism. Thyroid ultrasound and orbital computed tomography, with clinical symptoms and serum thyroxine and TRAb, informed diagnoses. Notes on the study in general: Ophthalmopathy was model-predicted a median about 6.7 months pre-onset.

RNA transcripts served as the template for amplifying TCR beta CDR3 regions. HTBI primers were employed in a first-round RT-PCR of the TCR CDR3. TCRdb reprocessed the multiplex PCR reads with MiXCR, giving one entry per CDR3 protein. The sample yields a few hundred thousand distinct CDR3 sequences, around 23% seen once. Concerning this clonotype: Antigen specificity is unknown.

V lost 1 base and J lost 4, with 11 bases in between. The CDR3 covers 15 residues. The clonotype was recovered from a woman aged 50 to 60 with Graves' hyperthyroidism. This chain uses TRBV12-3 or TRBV12-4 with TRBJ1-5, with D perhaps TRBD1 (5 bases). Material for sequencing was blood. The CDR3 region is CASSLGQTVNQPQHF. CDR3 coding DNA: TGTGCCAGCAGTTTAGGACAGACAGTTAATCAGCCCCAGCATTTT.